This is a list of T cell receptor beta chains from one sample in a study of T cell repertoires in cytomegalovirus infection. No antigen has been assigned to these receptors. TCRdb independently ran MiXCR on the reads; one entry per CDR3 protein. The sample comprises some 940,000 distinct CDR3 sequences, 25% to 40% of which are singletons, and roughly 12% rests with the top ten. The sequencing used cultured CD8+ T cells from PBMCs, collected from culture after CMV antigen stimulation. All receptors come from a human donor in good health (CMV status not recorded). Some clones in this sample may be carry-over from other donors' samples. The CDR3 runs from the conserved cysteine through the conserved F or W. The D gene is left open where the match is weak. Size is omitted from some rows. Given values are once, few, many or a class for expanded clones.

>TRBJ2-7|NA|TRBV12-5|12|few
TGTGCCGCGGGCAGGCAACTGGGCGAGCAGTACTTC
CAAGRQLGEQYF
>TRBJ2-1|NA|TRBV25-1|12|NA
TGTGCCAGCAGTGAATGGGGAGGGGGGCAGTTCTTC
CASSEWGGGQFF
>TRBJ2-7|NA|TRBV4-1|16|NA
TGCGCCAGCAGCCAAGATTTCAACAGTGACTCGGGGGAGCAGTACTTC
CASSQDFNSDSGEQYF
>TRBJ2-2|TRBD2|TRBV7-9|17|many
TGTGCCAGCATCCCCCCAGCGGGGGGGGTGGACACCGGGGAGCTGTTTTTT
CASIPPAGGVDTGELFF
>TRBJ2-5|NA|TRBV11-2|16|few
TGTGCCAGCAGCTACGGGGCCCTGGCCGTCCAAGAGACCCAGTACTTC
CASSYGALAVQETQYF
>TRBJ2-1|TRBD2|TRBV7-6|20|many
TGTGCCAGCAGCTTAGGTCAACTAGCGGGGGGGCTTTCATCCTACAATGAGCAGTTCTTC
CASSLGQLAGGLSSYNEQFF
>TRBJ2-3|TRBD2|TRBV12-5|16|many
TGTGCTAGTGCCGACGTAGCGGGGTTTGCTCCAGATACGCAGTATTTT
CASADVAGFAPDTQYF
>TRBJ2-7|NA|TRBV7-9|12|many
TGTGCCAGCAGCTCCGGTCGACAGGAGCAGTACTTC
CASSSGRQEQYF
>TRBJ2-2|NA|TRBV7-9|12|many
TGTGCCAGCAGCCCAACTGCCGGGGAGCTGTTTTTT
CASSPTAGELFF
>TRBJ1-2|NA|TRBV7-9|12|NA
TGTACCCTGGAGTTGACTCAGAATGGCTACACCTTC
CTLELTQNGYTF
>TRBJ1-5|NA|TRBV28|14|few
TGTGCCAGCACCCTGCGGGGTTGGGGTCAGCCCCAGCATTTT
CASTLRGWGQPQHF